The 27 T cell receptor beta chains below all came from one sample that was sequenced in a study of CD8 T cells in ankylosing spondylitis. Whole-study results and caveats: A TCR beta motif of roughly eight highly homologous variants appeared characteristic of ankylosing spondylitis blood.

TCRdb itself ran the 5' RACE reads through MiXCR, one entry per CDR3 protein. The repertoire holds 350,000 or so distinct CDR3 sequences, with under 8.5% as singletons. No antigens are known for them. Material: blood, either unsorted or a sorted T cell fraction (not recorded which). These receptors all stem from a male donor with ankylosing spondylitis.

In its sample, this clonotype was seen once. A much larger clone differs from this one at a single base, so this may be a read error. This chain joins TRBV7-2 and TRBJ2-1; TRBD2 matches 7 bases. CDR3 length: 16 amino acids. Germline values: CDR1 SGHTA, CDR2 FQGNSA. The CDR3 bases are TGTGCCAGCGGCTTAGGTTGGGGGGGCTCCTACAATGAGCAGTTCTTC. This sequence encodes CASGLGWGGSYNEQFF.

A word on this clonotype: A much larger clone differs by one base, so this may be a read error. This chain uses TRBV5-1 with TRBJ2-7; unclear D gene. Between the trimmed V and J ends, which lost 4 bases and 3 bases, there was a span of 17 bases. CDR3 length: 15 amino acids. Germline CDR1 and CDR2: SGHRS and YFSETQ. In nucleotides, the CDR3 is TGCGCCAGCAGCCTTCTAGGTACTTACCTCTACGAGCAGTACTTC. This gives the protein CASSLLGTYLYEQYF.

This clonotype was seen ten or more times. The chain has TRBV28 and TRBJ2-7; the match to TRBD2 covers 10 bases. CDR1 and CDR2 (germline): MDHEN, SYDVKM. V lost 3 bases, J lost 4 bases, and 6 bases stayed unmatched. This CDR3 contains 15 residues. CDR3 DNA: TGTGCCAGCAGTTTGACAGGGACTAGCGTGTACGAGCAGTACTTC. Translated: CASSLTGTSVYEQYF.

In its sample, this clonotype was seen many times. CDR3 DNA: TGTGCCAGCACCGGGACAGGGAACACCGGGGAGCTGTTTTTT. Translated: CASTGTGNTGELFF. The chain is built from TRBV12-3 or TRBV12-4 and TRBJ2-2; 8 bases are a match to TRBD1. V lost 7 bases to trimming and J lost 1 base; unmatched junction nucleotides: 2. CDR3 length: 14 amino acids.

Worth noting for this clonotype: An end of the junction does not agree with germline; a read error may underlie this. CDR3: CASSPTSGSTNVQFF. The CDR3 nucleotides are TGTGCCAGCAGCCCTACTAGCGGGAGTACCAATGTGCAGTTCTTC. This chain uses TRBV7-2 with TRBJ2-1; TRBD2 matches at 11 bases. This CDR3 is built from 15 residues. CDR1 and CDR2 from the germline V gene are SGHTA and FQGNSA.

The chain combines TRBV29-1 with TRBJ2-2; no definite D call. V lost 7 bases and J 4 bases, leaving 13 bases between the germline ends. From germline, CDR1 is SQVTM and CDR2 ANQGSEA. The CDR3 length is 13 residues. The CDR3 DNA is TGCAGCGCCCACCGTGGGCGCACCGGGGAGCTGTTTTTT. Amino acids: CSAHRGRTGELFF.

This clonotype was observed at least ten times. The V and J genes are TRBV9 and TRBJ2-1; D remains ambiguous. Trimming removed 2 bases from V and 6 bases from J, with 24 bases in between. CDR1 and CDR2 from the germline V gene are SGDLS and YYNGEE. The CDR3 is made up of 18 amino acids. Written as DNA, the CDR3 is TGTGCCAGCAGCGTTTCCCAGCGTGACGGACCCCGCGCCAATGAGCAGTTCTTC. This codes for CASSVSQRDGPRANEQFF.

Many counts were recorded for this clonotype. The chain uses TRBV11-1 and TRBJ2-5; D not resolved. Germline V CDR1 and CDR2: SGHAT, FQDESV (reference sequence). The CDR3 sequence is 14 residues long. The V end lost 1 base, the J end lost 3 bases, and 9 bases lay between the germline ends. The CDR3 loop reads CASSLVAGEETQYF. The CDR3 DNA follows: TGTGCCAGCAGCTTAGTGGCCGGCGAAGAGACCCAGTACTTC.

This sequence joins TRBV30 and TRBJ2-7; 15 bases align to TRBD2. Germline loops: CDR1 GTSNPN, CDR2 SVGIG (reference sequence). The trim removed 4 bases at V and 6 bases at J, leaving 4 bases unmatched. There are 14 residues in the CDR3. In DNA, the CDR3 is TGTGCCTGGACCCGGACTAGCGGGAGGGCCGAGCAGTACTTC. Translation: CAWTRTSGRAEQYF.

This chain connects TRBV7-9 to TRBJ2-5, with D perhaps TRBD1 or TRBD2 (6 bases each). V gave up 5 bases and J gave up 1 base, with 11 bases separating them. CDR1 and CDR2 from the germline V gene are SEHNR and FQNEAQ (reference sequence). The CDR3 has 14 amino acids. The CDR3 DNA follows: TGTGCCAGCAGCACAGGGACTTTCCAAGAGACCCAGTACTTC. Translation: CASSTGTFQETQYF.

This clonotype was counted between two and nine times. The chain is built from TRBV7-3 and TRBJ2-5; either TRBD1 or TRBD2 may fit D (7 bases each). The CDR3 length is 15 residues. CDR1 SGHTA and CDR2 FQGTGA come from the germline V gene. V lost 4 bases, J lost 2 bases, and 14 bases lay in between. This CDR3 is CASSWGGTEQETQYF. CDR3 sequence (DNA): TGTGCCAGCAGCTGGGGAGGGACAGAGCAAGAGACCCAGTACTTC.

V and J are TRBV24-1 and TRBJ2-5, with D perhaps given as TRBD1 or TRBD2 (7 bases each). Per germline, CDR1 KGHDR and CDR2 SFDVKD. Trimming took 4 bases from V and 2 from J, leaving 13 bases between them. This CDR3 region has 15 residues. This CDR3 is CATSDPRGGQETQYF. In DNA form, the CDR3 reads TGTGCCACCAGTGACCCCAGGGGGGGGCAAGAGACCCAGTACTTC.

The V and J genes are TRBV9 and TRBJ2-7; D tentatively reads TRBD1 or TRBD2 (6 bases each). V lost 0 bases to trimming and J lost 2 bases, with 9 bases between them. The germline CDR1 and CDR2 sequences are SGDLS and YYNGEE. CDR3 length equals 14 residues. The DNA for the CDR3 is TGTGCCAGCAGCGTAGAGGGGGGTCCCTACGAGCAGTACTTC. Amino acids: CASSVEGGPYEQYF.

Points on this clonotype: It may be a read error: a sequence one base away is much more abundant. The chain is built from TRBV21-1 and TRBJ2-3; TRBD2, the table's D call, lacks a check against the DNA. TRBV21-1 is classified as a pseudogene. The CDR3 runs to 16 residues. CDR3 protein: CASPGASGTGTDTQYF. The CDR3 bases are TGTGCCAGCCCAGGGGCTAGCGGGACGGGCACAGATACGCAGTATTTT.

This clonotype was seen ten or more times. The V and J genes are TRBV29-1 and TRBJ2-1; 8 bases match TRBD2. Germline lookup yields CDR1 SQVTM and CDR2 ANQGSEA. This CDR3 region has 13 residues. Trimming removed 4 bases from V and 9 bases from J; junction bases left unmatched: 8. CDR3 sequence: CSVGPGLGAEQFF. CDR3 in DNA: TGCAGCGTTGGGCCGGGACTAGGCGCTGAGCAGTTCTTC.

The rearrangement joins TRBV7-2 to TRBJ2-1, with D possibly being TRBD1 (6 bases). The ends were cut back, 1 base at V and 4 bases at J, with 14 bases in the middle. CDR3 size: 16 residues. The germline V gene encodes CDR1 SGHTA and CDR2 FQGNSA. The CDR3 nucleotides read TGTGCCAGCAGCTTAGAGGGCAGGGGCAATTACAATGAGCAGTTCTTC. Amino acids: CASSLEGRGNYNEQFF. Filled out from reference TRBV7-2 and TRBJ2-1, the complete variable domain reads GAGVSQSPSNKVTEKGKDVELRCDPISGHTALYWYRQSLGQGLEFLIYFQGNSAPDKSGLPSDRFSAERTGGSVSTLTIQRTQQEDSAVYLCASSLEGRGNYNEQFFGPGTRLTVL.

This clonotype was seen many times. The V and J genes are TRBV28 and TRBJ2-1, with D maybe TRBD1 (6 bases). Germline V CDR1 and CDR2: MDHEN, SYDVKM. Trimming took off 5 bases at V and 8 bases at J, with 13 bases between the two ends. The CDR3 length is 13 residues. CDR3 nucleotides: TGTGCCAGCAGTATACAGGGATGGGATGAGCAGTTCTTC. Protein: CASSIQGWDEQFF.

This chain connects TRBV6-1 to TRBJ2-3; perhaps TRBD2 as D (5 bases). V lost 10 bases and J 1 base, leaving 12 bases between the germline ends. Germline CDR1 MNHNS, CDR2 SASEGT. The CDR3 length is 13 residues. The CDR3 loop reads CATAPGGTDTQYF. CDR3 DNA: TGTGCCACCGCTCCCGGGGGCACAGATACGCAGTATTTT.

This clonotype has only a few counts. V gene TRBV7-2 combines with J gene TRBJ1-2; D not certain. Germline CDR1 is SGHTA and CDR2 is FQGNSA. The CDR3 length is 14 residues. V was pared by 5 bases and J by 6 bases, with 16 bases between. CDR3 in DNA: TGTGCCAGCAGCCCGGGGAGACTACTAGATGGCTACACCTTC. Protein: CASSPGRLLDGYTF.

This clonotype was recorded at least ten times. The rearrangement joins TRBV5-1 to TRBJ2-3, with 9 nucleotides matching TRBD2. CDR1 SGHRS and CDR2 YFSETQ come from the germline V gene. The V gene end was trimmed by 1 base and the J gene end by 2 bases; junction bases not matched to a gene: 8. This CDR3 has 17 residues. The CDR3 DNA is TGCGCCAGCAGCTTGTCCCCGACTAGCGGCTCCACAGATACGCAGTATTTT. Its protein is CASSLSPTSGSTDTQYF.

This clonotype was observed a few times. The chain uses TRBV10-3 and TRBJ2-7, with D tentatively TRBD2 (6 bases). In germline, CDR1 is ENHRY, CDR2 SYGVKD. This CDR3 spans 16 amino acids. Trimming removed 0 bases from V and 2 bases from J, with 14 bases in between. The CDR3 protein is CAISESYSGPPYEQYF. CDR3 in DNA: TGTGCCATCAGTGAGTCCTACAGCGGGCCGCCCTACGAGCAGTACTTC.

This clonotype was seen a few times. The chain uses TRBV11-2 and TRBJ2-1; the D is unclear. Germline V gene sequence: CDR1 SGHAT, CDR2 FQNNGV. Trimming cost V 0 bases and J 15 bases, with 15 bases left between them. This CDR3 has 13 amino acids. Here the CDR3 reads CASSLDRHIRRFF. Here the CDR3 DNA reads TGTGCCAGCAGCTTAGATCGACACATCCGTCGGTTCTTC.

This chain connects TRBV6-1 to TRBJ2-1; D may be TRBD2 (5 bases). The CDR3 totals 15 residues. V lost 6 bases and J 6 bases, leaving 18 bases between the germline ends. The germline V gene encodes CDR1 MNHNS and CDR2 SASEGT. CDR3 sequence reads: CASSPSGIPGNEQFF. The CDR3 DNA is TGTGCCAGCAGCCCCTCCGGGATCCCTGGCAATGAGCAGTTCTTC.

This clonotype occurred a few times. CDR3 DNA: TGCGCCAGCAGTTCAAGTAGTAACTATGGCTACACCTTC. Its translation: CASSSSSNYGYTF. V usage is TRBV5-1 and J usage is TRBJ1-2; D gene ambiguous. CDR3 length equals 13 residues. V lost 5 bases and J lost 1, with 9 bases in between. Germline V gives CDR1 SGHRS, CDR2 YFSETQ.

The chain recombines TRBV15 with TRBJ2-6, with 10 bases identical to TRBD2. CDR3 size: 18 residues. The V gene's germline CDR1 is LNHNV and CDR2 YYDKDF (reference sequence). Trimming took 4 bases from V and 3 from J; bases not matched to a gene: 9. This chain's CDR3 is CATSMGLAPRGGANVLTF. The CDR3 nucleotides are TGTGCCACCAGCATGGGACTAGCGCCCCGGGGTGGGGCCAACGTCCTGACTTTC. The full variable domain, with the rest looked up from reference TRBV15 and TRBJ2-6, is DAMVIQNPRYQVTQFGKPVTLSCSQTLNHNVMYWYQQKSSQAPKLLFHYYDKDFNNEADTPDNFQSRRPNTSFCFLDIRSPGLGDTAMYLCATSMGLAPRGGANVLTFGAGSRLTVL.

In this sample, this clonotype turned up many times. The chain carries TRBV5-1 and TRBJ2-1; 7 bases align to TRBD2. The CDR3 length is 13 residues. With V trimmed by 0 bases and J by 10 bases, 4 bases remained unmatched. CDR1 is SGHRS, CDR2 YFSETQ, per germline. The chain's CDR3 is CASSLERAGEQFF. The CDR3, as DNA: TGCGCCAGCAGCTTGGAGCGAGCGGGAGAGCAGTTCTTC.

This clonotype was seen more than once but under ten times. This sequence joins TRBV5-5 and TRBJ2-5; D uncertain. The CDR3 is 14 residues long. Germline CDR1 reads SGHKS; CDR2 reads YYEKEE (reference sequence). With 6 bases removed from V and 2 bases from J, the gap between germline ends came to 14 bases. The CDR3 nucleotides read TGTGCCAGCACCTTTCTGGTTGCTCAAGAGACCCAGTACTTC. Translation gives CASTFLVAQETQYF.